Shown below are 27 T cell receptor beta chains from a single sample sequenced in a study of T cells in Graves' hyperthyroidism and ophthalmopathy. Researchers took RNA transcripts and amplified the TCR beta CDR3 regions from them. HTBI primers drove first-round RT-PCR of the TCR CDR3. One entry per CDR3 protein, called by TCRdb with MiXCR from the multiplex PCR reads. The table lists about 840,000 distinct CDR3 sequences, around 39% of them singletons. The specimen was blood. The receptors shown here come from a man in his late teens or twenties with Graves' hyperthyroidism.

This clonotype was seen ten or more times. The chain joins TRBV29-1 to TRBJ1-1; D is undetermined. Germline CDR1 and CDR2: SQVTM and ANQGSEA. This CDR3 region has 13 residues. V shed 8 bases and J shed 1 base, with 14 bases lying between them. CDR3 nucleotide sequence: TGCAGCATAACAGTAGGGCAGAACACTGAAGCTTTCTTT. It encodes CSITVGQNTEAFF. The full variable domain, rest sourced from reference TRBV29-1 and TRBJ1-1, is SAVISQKPSRDICQRGTSLTIQCQVDSQVTMMFWYRQQPGQSLTLIATANQGSEATYESGFVIDKFPISRPNLTFSTLTVSNMSPEDSSIYLCSITVGQNTEAFFGQGTRLTVV.

This clonotype was found a few times. This chain uses TRBV7-2 with TRBJ1-5; the D is unclear. The CDR3 runs 14 residues. CDR1 is SGHTA and CDR2 is FQGNSA in the germline V gene. Trimming took off 5 bases at V and 4 bases at J, with 12 bases between the two ends. The CDR3 protein is CASSLTSLNQPQHF. CDR3 in DNA: TGTGCCAGCAGCCTCACCTCGCTTAATCAGCCCCAGCATTTT.

With respect to this clonotype: One end of the junction fails to match germline, which may point to a read error. J is TRBJ2-5 and V is TRBV10-3, with 13 bases fitting TRBD2. The germline V gene encodes CDR1 ENHRY and CDR2 SYGVKD. The length of the CDR3 is 19 residues. In DNA, the CDR3 is TGTGCCAGCAGTGAGGAATACGGGACTAGCGGGGAGGGCTACGAGACCCAGTACTTC. Translation gives CASSEEYGTSGEGYETQYF.

This clonotype was counted only a few times. The chain has TRBV7-9 and TRBJ1-2, with no clear D. This CDR3 comprises 14 residues. Germline CDR1 is SEHNR and CDR2 is FQNEAQ (reference sequence). With 1 base removed from V and 7 bases from J, the gap between germline ends came to 13 bases. CDR3 sequence: CASSLGTAPFGYTF. CDR3 nucleotides: TGTGCCAGCAGCTTAGGGACGGCTCCCTTTGGCTACACCTTC.

About this clonotype: This may stem from a read error, because a much larger clone lies one nucleotide away. The V call is TRBV7-6, the J call TRBJ2-7; D is unclear. CDR3 length equals 11 residues. The germline V gene has CDR1 SGHVS and CDR2 FNYEAQ. The CDR3 DNA follows: TGTACCAGCAGCTATAGGCGCGAGCAGTACTTC. This translates into CTSSYRREQYF.

This clonotype was observed at least ten times. This rearrangement joins TRBV7-6 to TRBJ1-5; D gene ambiguous. CDR3 length: 15 residues. The germline V gene encodes CDR1 SGHVS and CDR2 FNYEAQ. Trimming took off 5 bases at V and 7 bases at J, with 18 bases between the two ends. CDR3 nucleotides: TGTGCCAGCAGCCCCGGTCATGGCAGTTCGCAGCCCCAGCATTTT. Residues: CASSPGHGSSQPQHF.

The chain is built from TRBV2 and TRBJ1-2; D perhaps matches TRBD1 (5 bases). Trimming took off 8 bases at V and 4 bases at J, with 20 bases between the two ends. The CDR3 spans 15 residues. Germline-derived CDR1 and CDR2 are SNHLY and FYNNEI. The CDR3 here is CASHPQGASSYGYTF. The CDR3 bases are TGTGCCAGCCATCCCCAGGGCGCCTCTAGCTATGGCTACACCTTC.

This chain links TRBV6-5 with TRBJ1-2; 8 bases map to TRBD1. V lost 4 bases, J lost 8 bases, and 6 bases stayed unmatched. The CDR3 runs to 13 residues. CDR1 is MNHEY and CDR2 is SVGAGI in the germline V gene. DNA for the CDR3: TGTGCCAGCAGTTCCAGGACAGGGACGGGCTACACCTTC. It is translated as CASSSRTGTGYTF.

This clonotype was seen more than once but under ten times. V usage is TRBV5-6 and J usage is TRBJ2-7; the D gene is possibly TRBD2 (7 bases). This CDR3 is 12 amino acids long. V was clipped by 5 bases and J by 6 bases, with 12 bases between them. Germline lookup yields CDR1 SGHDT and CDR2 YYEEEE. The CDR3 coding sequence is TGTGCCAGCAGTCCCCGGGGGGCCGAGCAGTACTTC. It encodes CASSPRGAEQYF.

This CDR3 is CASSLTWQGDFTEAFF. CDR3 nucleotide sequence: TGTGCCAGCAGCTTAACTTGGCAGGGCGATTTCACTGAAGCTTTCTTT. This chain joins TRBV7-2 and TRBJ1-1; the D gene is possibly TRBD1 (5 bases). The length of the CDR3 is 16 residues. Looked up from germline, CDR1 is SGHTA and CDR2 is FQGNSA. Between the trimmed V and J ends, which lost 2 bases and 4 bases, there was a span of 17 bases.

The chain couples TRBV6-2 or TRBV6-3 to TRBJ1-5; D gene unclear. Germline V gene data show CDR1 as MNHEY and CDR2 as SVGEGT. V was cut by 5 bases and J by 5 bases, with 10 bases left in between. There are 13 residues in the CDR3. The CDR3 region is CASSAHRYQPQHF. The CDR3 bases are TGTGCCAGCAGTGCCCATCGGTATCAGCCCCAGCATTTT.

This sequence joins TRBV20-1 and TRBJ2-7; perhaps TRBD1 as D (5 bases). CDR3 length equals 13 residues. V gave up 0 bases and J gave up 2 bases, with 8 bases separating them. Germline V gives CDR1 DFQATT, CDR2 SNEGSKA (reference sequence). The CDR3 nucleotides read TGCAGTGCTAGAGATGCAGGGACCTACGAGCAGTACTTC. Its translation is CSARDAGTYEQYF.

The chain joins TRBV2 to TRBJ2-3; TRBD2 matches at 9 bases. The CDR3 loop spans 15 amino acids. V lost 6 bases, J lost 5 bases, and 9 bases stayed unmatched. Germline CDR1 and CDR2: SNHLY and FYNNEI. The CDR3 protein is CASRRGGGAKDTQYF. The DNA of the CDR3 is TGTGCCAGCAGGAGGGGCGGGGGGGCTAAAGATACGCAGTATTTT.

This clonotype was seen once. The gene calls are TRBV7-9 and TRBJ1-1; possibly TRBD1 for D (6 bases). The CDR3 extends over 16 amino acids. Germline CDR1 reads SEHNR; CDR2 reads FQNEAQ (reference sequence). Trimming pared 1 base from V and 1 base from J, leaving 13 bases between. CDR3 protein: CASSLGQVRRNTEAFF. CDR3 nucleotides: TGTGCCAGCAGCTTAGGACAGGTGAGGAGGAACACTGAAGCTTTCTTT.

The chain joins TRBV12-3 or TRBV12-4 to TRBJ2-5; D is perhaps TRBD1 (6 bases). The CDR3 is 14 residues long. V lost 6 bases to trimming and J lost 1 base, with 12 bases between them. In DNA form, the CDR3 reads TGTGCCAGCAGGAAGACAGGAGGCCAAGAGACCCAGTACTTC. The encoded protein is CASRKTGGQETQYF.

This clonotype was counted ten times or more. The chain is built from TRBV10-3 and TRBJ1-1; D remains ambiguous. V gave up 2 bases and J gave up 6 bases, with 10 bases separating them. From germline, CDR1 is ENHRY and CDR2 SYGVKD. This CDR3 spans 13 amino acids. In DNA form, the CDR3 reads TGTGCCATCAGTGAGGACGTACCGGCTGAAGCTTTCTTT. This gives the protein CAISEDVPAEAFF.

Comment on this clonotype: Since a much larger clone is just one base distant, this may be a read error. The genes are TRBV2 and TRBJ2-5; unclear D gene. This CDR3 contains 14 residues. CDR1 is SNHLY and CDR2 is FYNNEI in the germline V gene. The CDR3 DNA sequence: TGTGTCAGCAGCTCGATCCTTACTCGGGAGACCCAGTACTTC. Translated, it gives CVSSSILTRETQYF.

The table lists this clonotype with many counts. The V and J genes are TRBV12-3 or TRBV12-4 and TRBJ1-6; D gene ambiguous. CDR3 length: 12 residues. Trimming removed 6 bases at V and 14 bases at J, with 14 bases between. The DNA of the CDR3 is TGTGCCAGCAGCCTGCCCTCATCTTCCCTCCACTTT. Protein: CASSLPSSSLHF.

The rearrangement links TRBV12-3 or TRBV12-4 to TRBJ2-5, with D possibly TRBD2 on 6 matching bases. Trimming removed 3 bases at V and 2 bases at J, with 19 bases between. There are 17 residues in the CDR3. CDR3 bases: TGTGCCAGCAGTTTGGCCTACAGCGGGTATCTACAAGAGACCCAGTACTTC. Translated: CASSLAYSGYLQETQYF.

This clonotype was picked up many times. The junction differs from germline at one of its ends, possibly a read error. The V and J genes are TRBV5-6 and TRBJ2-7; D is ambiguous. The germline gives CDR1 SGHDT, CDR2 YYEEEE. This CDR3 spans 13 amino acids. The CDR3 bases are TGTGCCAGCAGCCCAGGAACCTCCTACGCGCAGTACTTC. Translating gives CASSPGTSYAQYF.

The V gene is TRBV5-1, the J gene TRBJ2-2, with D perhaps assigned TRBD1 or TRBD2 (5 bases each). Deletions cut 4 bases from V and 4 bases from J, with 14 bases between. The CDR3 extends over 15 amino acids. CDR1 is SGHRS, CDR2 YFSETQ, per germline. The CDR3 DNA follows: TGCGCCAGCAGCAGGGACCCTCTCGCCACCGGGGAGCTGTTTTTT. It codes for CASSRDPLATGELFF.

This clonotype showed up many times. The chain uses TRBV24-1 and TRBJ2-7, with 7 bases identical to TRBD2. Per germline, CDR1 KGHDR and CDR2 SFDVKD. V trimming: 3 bases; J trimming: 7 bases; junction bases outside the gene matches: 5. The CDR3 is 13 residues long. CDR3 nucleotide sequence: TGTGCCACCAGTGATCTAGCGGCCCCGGAGCAGTACTTC. Encoded protein: CATSDLAAPEQYF.

This clonotype has a count of ten or more. This chain uses TRBV6-5 with TRBJ2-5, with 7 bases matching TRBD1. Trimming cost V 3 bases and J 2 bases; bases outside gene matches: 3. The CDR3 runs to 14 residues. Germline CDR1 is MNHEY and CDR2 is SVGAGI. The CDR3 loop is CASSYGDSQETQYF. CDR3 DNA sequence: TGTGCCAGCAGTTATGGGGACAGTCAAGAGACCCAGTACTTC.

This clonotype was counted ten times or more. The chain employs TRBV7-6 and TRBJ2-2; TRBD2 matches 9 bases. The junction had 5 bases not matched to a gene; V was cut back by 5 bases and J by 4 bases. This CDR3 comprises 15 residues. Germline lookup yields CDR1 SGHVS and CDR2 FNYEAQ. The CDR3 sequence is CASSRSGGGTGELFF. The CDR3, as DNA: TGTGCCAGCAGCCGTAGCGGGGGAGGCACCGGGGAGCTGTTTTTT. The full variable domain, completed using reference TRBV7-6 and TRBJ2-2, is GAGVSQSPRYKVTKRGQDVALRCDPISGHVSLYWYRQALGQGPEFLTYFNYEAQQDKSGLPNDRFSAERPEGSISTLTIQRTEQRDSAMYRCASSRSGGGTGELFFGEGSRLTVL.

The rearrangement links TRBV20-1 to TRBJ1-5; 8 nucleotides match TRBD1. The CDR3 length is 15 residues. Germline V gene data show CDR1 as DFQATT and CDR2 as SNEGSKA (reference sequence). The J segment lost 4 bases and the V segment lost 3 bases, leaving 8 bases of the junction unmatched. CDR3 DNA sequence: TGCAGTGCTAGTCCAGGGGGCAGGGAGAATCAGCCCCAGCATTTT. Translation gives CSASPGGRENQPQHF.

The chain uses TRBV7-2 and TRBJ1-1, with 7 bases matching TRBD1. The V gene's germline CDR1 is SGHTA and CDR2 FQGNSA. V was pared by 6 bases and J by 1 base, with 8 bases of the junction left unmatched. The length of the CDR3 is 15 residues. The CDR3 sequence is CASSSLTGWNTEAFF. CDR3 nucleotides: TGTGCCAGCAGTTCCCTGACAGGGTGGAACACTGAAGCTTTCTTT.

The chain joins TRBV6-5 to TRBJ2-7; 8 positions match TRBD1. Germline loops: CDR1 MNHEY, CDR2 SVGAGI. J was trimmed by 7 bases and V by 8 bases; bases with no gene match: 13. This CDR3 has 14 residues. This chain's CDR3 is CASRSRTGSGEQYF. The CDR3 bases are TGTGCCAGCCGGTCTCGGACAGGGTCGGGGGAGCAGTACTTC.